This TCR beta chain appears in the sequencing data of a study of cytomegalovirus exposure and HLA in healthy donors. Study-level results: More clonal expansion characterized HLA-associated TCR beta chains than equally common others in a later analysis. TCR beta chain V- and J-gene trimming was linked, in a later analysis, to a missense variant in DCLRE1C. In vitro data verified a few CMV-associated chains as specific for CMV antigens. Follow-up analysis seemed to connect common viral pathogens with several of the most significant clusters identified.

The PCR contained 60 Vbeta and 13 Jbeta primers. Profiled with immunoSEQ multiplex PCR; TCRdb holds only in-frame clones, not every one. The table includes about 190,000 clones, roughly nine tenths detected once. In its sample, this clone was seen once. What it recognizes is unknown. Trimming removed 4 bases at V and 0 bases at J, with 12 bases between. Germline CDR1 is SGHRS and CDR2 is YFSETQ. The CDR3 sequence is 15 residues long. The sequenced sample was PBMCs. This receptor was taken from a boy aged 2 to 10 in good health and CMV-seronegative. The chain is built from TRBV5-1 and TRBJ2-3; D ambiguous. DNA of the CDR3: TGCGCCAGCAGCCCCAGACAATCCAGCACAGATACGCAGTATTTT. This codes for CASSPRQSSTDTQYF. Combining the CDR3 with reference TRBV5-1 and TRBJ2-3 gives the whole variable domain KAGVTQTPRYLIKTRGQQVTLSCSPISGHRSVSWYQQTPGQGLQFLFEYFSETQRNKGNFPGRFSGRQFSNSRSEMNVSTLELGDSALYLCASSPRQSSTDTQYFGPGTRLTVL.